These T cell receptor beta chains were read from a single sample in a study of regulatory T cells in long-lasting Graves disease. TCRdb processed the multiplex PCR reads anew with MiXCR; each CDR3 protein has one entry. The sample yields about 450,000 distinct CDR3 sequences, 13% to 15% seen once. This sample was shared with a second study, whose subject was T cells in Graves' hyperthyroidism and ophthalmopathy.

Specimen: peripheral blood mononuclear cells (PBMCs), collected at new diagnosis, from a patient treated with antithyroid drugs. Receptor source: a woman aged 50 to 60 with Graves disease. CDR3s include the opening cysteine and the closing phenylalanine or tryptophan. Each record gives: V gene, J gene, clone size, D gene, CDR3 protein, CDR3 DNA. A D gene is named only where the DNA matches it firmly. Not every row has a clone size; where given, it reads once, few, many or a size class.

TRBV7-2,TRBJ1-1,few,TRBD1,CASSLGARGLGVNTEAFF,TGTGCCAGCAGCTTAGGGGCTAGGGGGCTAGGGGTGAACACTGAAGCTTTCTTT
TRBV2,TRBJ1-6,many,-,CASNSGAGNSPLHF,TGTGCCAGCAATAGCGGCGCGGGGAATTCACCCCTCCACTTT
TRBV18,TRBJ2-4,many,-,CASSPPVGGPAKNIQYF,TGTGCCAGCTCACCGCCGGTGGGGGGCCCAGCCAAAAACATTCAGTACTTC
TRBV12-3/TRBV12-4,TRBJ2-3,many,TRBD1,CASSPMAGQGSDTQYF,TGTGCCAGCAGCCCTATGGCGGGACAGGGCTCAGATACGCAGTATTTT
TRBV28,TRBJ2-7,few,-,CASSPHDRPYEQYF,TGTGCCAGCAGTCCACACGACAGGCCCTACGAGCAGTACTTC
TRBV28,TRBJ2-1,many,-,CASSFGLKSPQYEQFF,TGTGCCAGCAGTTTTGGACTCAAGTCTCCCCAATATGAGCAGTTCTTC
TRBV5-1,TRBJ2-2,many,-,CASSLSLAVTGELFF,TGCGCCAGCAGCTTGTCGTTGGCGGTGACCGGGGAGCTGTTTTTT
TRBV24-1,TRBJ2-3,-,TRBD1,CATSARDRGTDTQYF,TGTGCCACCAGTGCAAGAGACAGGGGCACAGATACGCAGTATTTT
TRBV11-2,TRBJ2-2,-,TRBD1,CASSPRTGNFANTGELFF,TGTGCCAGCAGCCCCCGGACAGGAAATTTTGCGAACACCGGGGAGCTGTTTTTT
TRBV28,TRBJ1-1,many,-,CASSLEPLVATEAFF,TGTGCCAGCAGTTTGGAGCCTCTGGTGGCCACTGAAGCTTTCTTT
TRBV7-7,TRBJ2-1,many,TRBD1,CASSLGTGRHNEQFF,TGTGCCAGCAGCTTAGGGACAGGGCGGCACAATGAGCAGTTCTTC
TRBV28,TRBJ2-7,many,-,CASSHDSEYEQYF,TGTGCCAGCAGTCACGACAGCGAATACGAGCAGTACTTC
TRBV7-8,TRBJ1-1,many,TRBD1,CASSLGDRGIITEAFF,TGTGCCAGCAGCTTAGGTGACAGGGGTATTATAACTGAAGCTTTCTTT
TRBV5-1,TRBJ1-1,-,-,CASSHGGRGNTEAFF,TGCGCCAGCAGCCATGGGGGGCGAGGGAACACTGAAGCTTTCTTT
TRBV5-1,TRBJ2-1,many,TRBD2,CASSLAAGEGAEQFF,TGCGCCAGCAGCTTGGCAGCGGGAGAGGGTGCTGAGCAGTTCTTC
TRBV5-1,TRBJ2-5,-,-,CASSLFVGSQETQYF,TGCGCCAGCAGCTTGTTCGTCGGCAGCCAAGAGACCCAGTACTTC
TRBV7-9,TRBJ2-7,many,TRBD2,CASSQNPWGRAYEQYF,TGTGCCAGCAGCCAAAACCCGTGGGGGAGGGCCTACGAGCAGTACTTC
TRBV4-1,TRBJ2-5,many,-,CASSHLGGGQETQYF,TGCGCCAGCAGCCACCTAGGGGGTGGCCAAGAGACCCAGTACTTC
TRBV2,TRBJ2-4,many,-,CASSERYLAKNIQYF,TGTGCCAGCAGTGAGAGGTACCTAGCCAAAAACATTCAGTACTTC
TRBV30,TRBJ2-3,few,-,CAWSGTGIDTQYF,TGTGCCTGGAGTGGCACGGGGATAGATACGCAGTATTTT
TRBV5-1,TRBJ2-7,many,TRBD1,CASSTGQGIVYEQYF,TGCGCCAGCAGCACCGGACAGGGGATCGTCTACGAGCAGTACTTC
TRBV6-2/TRBV6-3,TRBJ1-1,many,-,CASSYGHSEATEAFF,TGTGCCAGCAGTTACGGACACAGTGAAGCCACTGAAGCTTTCTTT
TRBV11-2,TRBJ2-1,many,-,CASSLVGGSRNEQFF,TGTGCCAGCAGCTTAGTGGGCGGCTCTCGGAATGAGCAGTTCTTC
TRBV6-5,TRBJ1-2,many,TRBD1,CASSYSGQGNYGYTF,TGTGCCAGCAGTTACTCGGGACAGGGAAACTATGGCTACACCTTC
TRBV30,TRBJ2-3,-,-,CAWSDLTGQYF,TGTGCCTGGAGCGATCTAACGGGGCAGTATTTT